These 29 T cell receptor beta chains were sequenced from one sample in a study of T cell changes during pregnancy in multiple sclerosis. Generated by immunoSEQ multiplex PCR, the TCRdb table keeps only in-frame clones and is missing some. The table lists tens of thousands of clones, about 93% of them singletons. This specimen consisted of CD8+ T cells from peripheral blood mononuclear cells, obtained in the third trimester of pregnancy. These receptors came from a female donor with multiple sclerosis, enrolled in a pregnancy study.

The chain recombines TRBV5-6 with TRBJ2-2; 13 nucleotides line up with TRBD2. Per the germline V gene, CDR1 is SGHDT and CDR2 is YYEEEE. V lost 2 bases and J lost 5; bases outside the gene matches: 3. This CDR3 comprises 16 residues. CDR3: CASSFGLAGETGELFF. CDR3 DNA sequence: TGTGCCAGCAGCTTCGGACTAGCGGGAGAGACCGGGGAGCTGTTTTTT.

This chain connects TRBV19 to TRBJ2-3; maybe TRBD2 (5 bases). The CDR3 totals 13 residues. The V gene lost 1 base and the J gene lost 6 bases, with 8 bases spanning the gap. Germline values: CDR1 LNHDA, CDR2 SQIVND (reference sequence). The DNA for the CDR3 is TGTGCCAGTAGTATAGGAGGGTTTGATACGCAGTATTTT. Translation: CASSIGGFDTQYF.

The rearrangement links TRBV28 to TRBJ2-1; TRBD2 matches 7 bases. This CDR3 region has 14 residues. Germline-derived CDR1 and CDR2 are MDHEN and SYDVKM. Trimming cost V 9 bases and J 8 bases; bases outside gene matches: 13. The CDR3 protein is CASSWLAERHEQFF. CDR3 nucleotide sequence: TGTGCCAGTTCTTGGCTAGCGGAGAGACATGAGCAGTTCTTC.

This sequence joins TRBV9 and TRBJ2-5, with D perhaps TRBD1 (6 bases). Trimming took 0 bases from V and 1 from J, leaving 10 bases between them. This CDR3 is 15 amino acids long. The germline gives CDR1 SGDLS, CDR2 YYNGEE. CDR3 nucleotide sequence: TGTGCCAGCAGCGTAGGAGGGGGAATCCAAGAGACCCAGTACTTC. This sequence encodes CASSVGGGIQETQYF.

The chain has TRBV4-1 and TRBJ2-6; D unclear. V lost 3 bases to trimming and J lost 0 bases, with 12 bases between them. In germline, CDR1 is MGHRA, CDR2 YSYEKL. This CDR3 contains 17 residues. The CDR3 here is CASSHGTLNSGANVLTF. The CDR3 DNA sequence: TGCGCCAGCAGCCACGGTACTTTAAACTCTGGGGCCAACGTCCTGACTTTC.

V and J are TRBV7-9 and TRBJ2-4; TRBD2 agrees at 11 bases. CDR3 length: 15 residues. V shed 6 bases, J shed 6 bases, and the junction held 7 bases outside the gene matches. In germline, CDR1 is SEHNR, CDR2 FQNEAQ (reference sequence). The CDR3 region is CASSLSGRALNIQYF. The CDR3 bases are TGTGCCAGCAGTCTTAGCGGGAGGGCTCTAAACATTCAGTACTTC.

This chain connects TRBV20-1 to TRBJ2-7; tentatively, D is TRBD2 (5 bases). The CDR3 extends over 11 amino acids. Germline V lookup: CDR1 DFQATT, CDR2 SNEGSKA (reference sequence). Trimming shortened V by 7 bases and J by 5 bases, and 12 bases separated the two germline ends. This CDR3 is CSGRESHEQYF. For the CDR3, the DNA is TGCAGTGGAAGGGAGTCCCACGAGCAGTACTTC.

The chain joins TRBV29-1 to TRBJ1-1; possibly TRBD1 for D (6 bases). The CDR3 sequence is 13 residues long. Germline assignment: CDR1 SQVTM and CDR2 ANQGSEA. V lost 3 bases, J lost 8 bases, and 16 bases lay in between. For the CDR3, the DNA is TGCAGCGTTGAGGCTCGGCAGGGGCCCGAAGCTTTCTTT. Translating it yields CSVEARQGPEAFF.

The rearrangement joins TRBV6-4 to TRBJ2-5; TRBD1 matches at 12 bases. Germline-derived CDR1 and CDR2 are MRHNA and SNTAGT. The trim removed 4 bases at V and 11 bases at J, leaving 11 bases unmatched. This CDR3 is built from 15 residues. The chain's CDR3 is CASSGDRGQGAGQYF. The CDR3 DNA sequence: TGTGCCAGCAGTGGGGATCGGGGACAGGGGGCTGGGCAGTACTTC.

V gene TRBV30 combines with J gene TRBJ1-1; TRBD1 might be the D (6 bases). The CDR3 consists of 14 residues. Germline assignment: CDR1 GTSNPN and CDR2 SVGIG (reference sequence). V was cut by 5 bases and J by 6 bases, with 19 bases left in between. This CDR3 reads CAWGKYQGSAEAFF. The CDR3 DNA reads TGTGCCTGGGGGAAGTATCAGGGGTCAGCTGAAGCTTTCTTT.

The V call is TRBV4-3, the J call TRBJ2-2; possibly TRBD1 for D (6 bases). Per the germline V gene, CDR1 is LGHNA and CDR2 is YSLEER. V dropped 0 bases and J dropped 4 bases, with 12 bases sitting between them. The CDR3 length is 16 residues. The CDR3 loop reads CASSQEIGGGTGELFF. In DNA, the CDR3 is TGCGCCAGCAGCCAAGAAATAGGGGGTGGCACCGGGGAGCTGTTTTTT.

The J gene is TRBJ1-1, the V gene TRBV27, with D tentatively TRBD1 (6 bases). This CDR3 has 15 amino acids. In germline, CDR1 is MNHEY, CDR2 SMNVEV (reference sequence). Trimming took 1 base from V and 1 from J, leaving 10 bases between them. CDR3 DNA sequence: TGTGCCAGCAGTTTATGGGGGGGGCAGAACACTGAAGCTTTCTTT. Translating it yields CASSLWGGQNTEAFF.

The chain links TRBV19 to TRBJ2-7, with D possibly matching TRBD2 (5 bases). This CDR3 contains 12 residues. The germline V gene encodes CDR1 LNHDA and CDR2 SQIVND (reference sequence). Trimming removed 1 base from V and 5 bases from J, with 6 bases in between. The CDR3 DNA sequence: TGTGCCAGTAGTATAGCCGGGGACGAGCAGTACTTC. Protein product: CASSIAGDEQYF.

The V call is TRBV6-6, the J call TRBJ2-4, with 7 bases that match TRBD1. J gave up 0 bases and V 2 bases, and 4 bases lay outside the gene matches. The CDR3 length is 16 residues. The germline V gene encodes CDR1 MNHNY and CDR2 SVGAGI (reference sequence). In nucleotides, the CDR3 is TGTGCCAGCAGTTACGGGACAGAGCTAGCCAAAAACATTCAGTACTTC. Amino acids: CASSYGTELAKNIQYF.

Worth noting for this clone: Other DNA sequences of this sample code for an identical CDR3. The CDR3: CASSLLSGNTEAFF. CDR3 DNA: TGTGCCAGCAGCTTACTCAGTGGGAACACTGAAGCTTTCTTT. This chain links TRBV7-9 with TRBJ1-1; no definite D call. Trimming left V 2 bases short and J 1 base short, with 8 bases between. Germline CDR1 and CDR2: SEHNR and FQNEAQ (reference sequence). This CDR3 has 14 residues.

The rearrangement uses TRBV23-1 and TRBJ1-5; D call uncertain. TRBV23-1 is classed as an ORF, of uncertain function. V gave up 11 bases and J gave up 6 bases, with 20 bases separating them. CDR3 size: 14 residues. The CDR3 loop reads CARSIGQDCQPQHF. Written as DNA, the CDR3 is TGCGCCCGATCGATAGGCCAGGACTGTCAGCCCCAGCATTTT.

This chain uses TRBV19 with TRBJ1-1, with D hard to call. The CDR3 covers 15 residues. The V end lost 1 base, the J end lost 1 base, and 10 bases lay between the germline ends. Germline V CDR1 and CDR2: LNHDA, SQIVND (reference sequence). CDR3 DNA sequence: TGTGCCAGTAGTATAGGGAGGGTATGGAACACTGAAGCTTTCTTT. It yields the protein CASSIGRVWNTEAFF. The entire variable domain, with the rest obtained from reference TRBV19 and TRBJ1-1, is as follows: DGGITQSPKYLFRKEGQNVTLSCEQNLNHDAMYWYRQDPGQGLRLIYYSQIVNDFQKGDIAEGYSVSREKKESFPLTVTSAQKNPTAFYLCASSIGRVWNTEAFFGQGTRLTVV.

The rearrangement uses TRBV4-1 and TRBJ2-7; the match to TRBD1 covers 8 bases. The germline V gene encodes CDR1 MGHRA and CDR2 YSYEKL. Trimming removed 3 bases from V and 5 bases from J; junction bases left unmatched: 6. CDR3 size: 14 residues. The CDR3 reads CASSHSDRANEQYF. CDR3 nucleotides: TGCGCCAGCAGCCACTCGGACAGGGCAAACGAGCAGTACTTC.

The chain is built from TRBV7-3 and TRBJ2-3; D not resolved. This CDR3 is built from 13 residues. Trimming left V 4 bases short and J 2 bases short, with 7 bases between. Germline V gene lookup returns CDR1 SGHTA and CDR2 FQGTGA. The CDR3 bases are TGTGCCAGCAGCTCTCTTCCCACAGATACGCAGTATTTT. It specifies CASSSLPTDTQYF. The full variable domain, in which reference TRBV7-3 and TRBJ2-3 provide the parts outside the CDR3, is GAGVSQTPSNKVTEKGKYVELRCDPISGHTALYWYRQSLGQGPEFLIYFQGTGAADDSGLPNDRFFAVRPEGSVSTLKIQRTERGDSAVYLCASSSLPTDTQYFGPGTRLTVL.

The CDR3 DNA reads TGCAGCGCCGTCGGGAGATTGGGTTACAATGAGCAGTTCTTC. Protein sequence: CSAVGRLGYNEQFF. The chain has TRBV29-1 and TRBJ2-1; possible D gene TRBD2, 6 bases. With 7 bases removed from V and 4 bases from J, the gap between germline ends came to 17 bases. In germline, CDR1 is SQVTM, CDR2 ANQGSEA. This CDR3 is 14 amino acids long.

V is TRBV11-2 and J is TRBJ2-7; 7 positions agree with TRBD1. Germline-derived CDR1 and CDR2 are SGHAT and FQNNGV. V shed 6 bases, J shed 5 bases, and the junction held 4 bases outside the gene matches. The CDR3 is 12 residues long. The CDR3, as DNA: TGTGCCAGCAGGCCTCAGGGGGACGAGCAGTACTTC. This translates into CASRPQGDEQYF.

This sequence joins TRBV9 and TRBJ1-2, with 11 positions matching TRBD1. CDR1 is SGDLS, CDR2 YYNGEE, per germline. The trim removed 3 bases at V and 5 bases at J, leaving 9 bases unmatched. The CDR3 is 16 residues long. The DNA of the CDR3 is TGTGCCAGCAGCGGGGGACAGGGGGGATTTATTTATGGCTACACCTTC. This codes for CASSGGQGGFIYGYTF.

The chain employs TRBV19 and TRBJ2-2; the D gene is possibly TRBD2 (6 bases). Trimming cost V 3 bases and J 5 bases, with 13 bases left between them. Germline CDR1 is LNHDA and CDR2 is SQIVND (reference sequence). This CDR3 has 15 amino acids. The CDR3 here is CASSIGAAGTGELFF. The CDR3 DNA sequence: TGTGCCAGTAGTATCGGGGCGGCGGGGACCGGGGAGCTGTTTTTT.

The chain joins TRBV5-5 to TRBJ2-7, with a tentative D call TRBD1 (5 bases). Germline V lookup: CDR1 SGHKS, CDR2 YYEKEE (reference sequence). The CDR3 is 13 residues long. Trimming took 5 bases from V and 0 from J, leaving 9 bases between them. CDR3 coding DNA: TGTGCCAGCAGTCCGACAGTCTCCTACGAGCAGTACTTC. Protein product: CASSPTVSYEQYF.

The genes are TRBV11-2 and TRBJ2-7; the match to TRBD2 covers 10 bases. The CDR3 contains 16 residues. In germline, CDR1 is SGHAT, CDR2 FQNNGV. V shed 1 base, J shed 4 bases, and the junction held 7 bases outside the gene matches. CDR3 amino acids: CASSLGPSGRVYEQYF. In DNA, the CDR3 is TGTGCCAGCAGCTTAGGCCCTAGCGGGAGAGTGTACGAGCAGTACTTC.

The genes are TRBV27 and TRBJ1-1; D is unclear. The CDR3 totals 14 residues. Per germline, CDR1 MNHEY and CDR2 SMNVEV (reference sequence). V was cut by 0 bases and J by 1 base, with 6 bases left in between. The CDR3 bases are TGTGCCAGCAGTTTATCTTCGGGGAACACTGAAGCTTTCTTT. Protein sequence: CASSLSSGNTEAFF.

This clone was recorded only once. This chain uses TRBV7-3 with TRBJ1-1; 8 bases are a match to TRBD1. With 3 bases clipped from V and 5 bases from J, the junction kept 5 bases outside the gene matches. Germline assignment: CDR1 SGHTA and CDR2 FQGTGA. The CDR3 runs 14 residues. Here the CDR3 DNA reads TGTGCCAGCAGCTTCGGACAGGGCGGGACTGAAGCTTTCTTT. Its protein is CASSFGQGGTEAFF.

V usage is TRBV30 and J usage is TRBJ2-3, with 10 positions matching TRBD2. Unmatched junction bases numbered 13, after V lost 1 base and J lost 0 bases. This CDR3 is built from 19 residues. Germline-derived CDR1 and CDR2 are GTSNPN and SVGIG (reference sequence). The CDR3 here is CAWSGRTSGAISSTDTQYF. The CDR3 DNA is TGTGCCTGGAGTGGGAGGACTAGCGGAGCCATTTCTAGCACAGATACGCAGTATTTT.

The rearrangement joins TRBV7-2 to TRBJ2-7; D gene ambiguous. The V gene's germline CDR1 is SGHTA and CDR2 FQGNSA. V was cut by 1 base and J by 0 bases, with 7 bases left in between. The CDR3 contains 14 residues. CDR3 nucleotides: TGTGCCAGCAGCTTAGAAGACAACTCCTACGAGCAGTACTTC. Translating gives CASSLEDNSYEQYF.